The 8 T cell receptor beta chains given below trace back to one sample, sequenced in a study of T cells in women clearing cervical HPV infection. Data came from immunoSEQ multiplex PCR; TCRdb stores just in-frame clones and leaves some out. The table for this sample gives about 35,000 clones. What was sequenced was blood buffy coat. Source of these receptors: a woman aged 18 to 75 with a cervical HPV16 infection that either progressed to CIN3+ or cleared (not recorded which).

Comments on this clone: The read is 3 residues too short to cover the CDR3 end, so that end is filled in from the germline J gene. The rearrangement joins TRBV11-2 to TRBJ2-4, with D possibly TRBD2 on 5 matching bases. CDR1 and CDR2 from the germline V gene are SGHAT and FQNNGV. Trimming removed 5 bases at V and 3 bases at J, with 14 bases between. The CDR3 runs to 15 residues. CDR3 sequence reads: CASSPEYSDKNIQYF. The CDR3 DNA, read in part, is TGTGCCAGCAGCCCCGAGTATAGCGACAAAAACATT.

About this clone: The CDR3 end is not reached by the read, which stops 3 residues before it; the germline J gene fills it in. The chain couples TRBV20-1 to TRBJ1-4; D remains unclear. Germline CDR1 DFQATT, CDR2 SNEGSKA (reference sequence). V lost 0 bases to trimming and J lost 4 bases, with 15 bases between them. The CDR3 loop spans 16 amino acids. The DNA read from the CDR3 is TGCAGTGCTAGAGACCCGTCTGACTTGGGTAATGAAAAA. Residues: CSARDPSDLGNEK. The full CDR3 reads CSARDPSDLGNEKLFF.

Comment on this clone: The sequenced fragment ends 3 residues before the CDR3 boundary, so the rest is inferred from the germline J gene. The rearrangement joins TRBV7-9 to TRBJ2-2; 10 bases match TRBD1. Per the germline V gene, CDR1 is SEHNR and CDR2 is FQNEAQ (reference sequence). The CDR3 loop spans 14 amino acids. The CDR3 is CASSQGQGYEKLFF. The part of the CDR3 DNA that was read is TGTGCCAGCAGCCAGGGACAGGGGTATGAAAAG.

For this clone: The CDR3 end falls 3 residues outside the read, so it is completed with the germline J gene. The chain is built from TRBV5-1 and TRBJ2-5; TRBD1 aligns across 8 bases. Germline CDR1 reads SGHRS; CDR2 reads YFSETQ. V lost 5 bases to trimming and J lost 5 bases; unmatched junction nucleotides: 11. This CDR3 is built from 15 residues. The CDR3 protein is CASRPQGVSGETQYF. The CDR3 bases that were read are TGCGCCAGCAGGCCACAGGGGGTTTCGGGGGAGACC.

Comments on this clone: The CDR3 end is not reached by the read, which stops 3 residues before it; the germline J gene fills it in. V gene TRBV19 combines with J gene TRBJ2-2, with D unclear. V was pared by 7 bases and J by 1 base, with 16 bases between. Germline CDR1 and CDR2: LNHDA and SQIVND (reference sequence). The CDR3 has 16 residues. CDR3 loop: CASNPKSTGNTGELFF. Incomplete CDR3 DNA: TGTGCCAGTAACCCCAAAAGTACCGGGAACACCGGGGAG.

The CDR3 protein is CSAKQISQNGYTF. The sequenced part of the CDR3 DNA is TGCAGTGCTAAACAGATATCACAAAATGGC. This chain uses TRBV20-1 with TRBJ1-2; D is uncertain. The sequenced fragment ends 3 residues before the CDR3 boundary, so the rest is inferred from the germline J gene. This CDR3 spans 13 amino acids. V was trimmed by 4 bases and J by 6 bases, leaving 15 bases between them. The V gene's germline CDR1 is DFQATT and CDR2 SNEGSKA (reference sequence).

On this clone: The read halts 3 residues ahead of the CDR3 end, with the missing end drawn from the germline J gene. The rearrangement links TRBV18 to TRBJ2-1, with D perhaps TRBD1 (6 bases). Germline CDR1 is KGHSH and CDR2 is LQKENI. The V end lost 1 base, the J end lost 6 bases, and 10 bases lay between the germline ends. CDR3 length: 14 residues. The CDR3 DNA, read in part, is TGTGCCAGCTCACCACGGTCAGGGGCCAATGAG. This gives the protein CASSPRSGANE. The whole CDR3 sequence reads CASSPRSGANEQFF.

About this clone: The read is 3 residues too short to cover the CDR3 end, so that end is filled in from the germline J gene. The V call is TRBV5-1, the J call TRBJ1-6; 7 bases fit TRBD1. Looked up from germline, CDR1 is SGHRS and CDR2 is YFSETQ. This CDR3 has 16 residues. V was pared by 0 bases and J by 5 bases, with 5 bases of the junction left unmatched. Partial CDR3 DNA: TGCGCCAGCAGCTTGGGCTCCACAGGGGATAATTCACCC. It translates to CASSLGSTGDNSP. The whole CDR3 region reads CASSLGSTGDNSPLHF.